This T cell receptor (beta chain) was identified during a study of OX40 agonist ivuxolimab in advanced cancers. At the level of the study: A male proportion of more than 75% was recorded, with mean age around 55 years and range 23 to 79. Partial responses occurred in Three dose-escalation patients, one with hepatocellular carcinoma and two with cutaneous melanoma.

Overall study results and limits: Nonresponders, in some cases, also had low normalized T-cell clonal expansion. Fewer expanded clones were found on average in CD4+ than in CD8+ T cells.

Libraries were prepared by immunoSEQ multiplex PCR; TCRdb keeps only in-frame clonotypes and omits some of them. The sample includes roughly 76,000 clones, more than 75% seen only once; the top ten take about 2.6%. This clone showed up just a few times. Its antigen is still unknown. There are 13 residues in the CDR3. The germline V gene encodes CDR1 LNHDA and CDR2 SQIVND (reference sequence). Trimming removed 5 bases at V and 14 bases at J, with 16 bases between. This receptor was identified in an adult with an advanced solid tumor such as melanoma, head and neck, liver or kidney cancer. This rearrangement joins TRBV19 to TRBJ1-6; D unresolved. Material: CD4+ or CD8+ T cells sorted from blood, obtained in a trial of the OX40 agonist ivuxolimab. CDR3 coding DNA: TGTGCCAGTAGTCCCCTCGGCGTAAGATCCCTCCACTTT. This gives the protein CASSPLGVRSLHF.